The rows below give T cell receptor beta chains drawn from one sample of a study of cytomegalovirus exposure and HLA in healthy donors. Profiling relied on immunoSEQ multiplex PCR, and the TCRdb table lists in-frame clones only, not all of them. This sample has 170,000 or so clones, with 80% to 85% found just once. Sequencing used PBMCs. The receptors come from a man younger than 35 in good health and CMV-seronegative. CDR3s include the opening cysteine and the closing phenylalanine or tryptophan. A D gene is named only where the DNA matches it firmly. Rows give clone size only sometimes, using once, few, many, or a class for an expanded clone.

clone_size j_call v_call d_call cdr3_nt cdr3_aa
- TRBJ2-1 TRBV19 - TGTGCCAGTAGTATTGGACTGAGCCCCTACAATGAGCAGTTCTTC CASSIGLSPYNEQFF
- TRBJ2-3 TRBV7-9 TRBD2 TGTGCCAGCAGCCCTAGCGGGTCCCCTTCGAGTACGCAGTATTTT CASSPSGSPSSTQYF
- TRBJ2-7 TRBV28 TRBD1 TGTGCCAGCAGTTTCGATACCCTATCGGGACAGGATTACGAGCAGTACTTC CASSFDTLSGQDYEQYF
- TRBJ2-3 TRBV5-1 - TGCGCCAGCAGCCCCGGACAGCGCACAGATACGCAGTATTTT CASSPGQRTDTQYF
- TRBJ1-3 TRBV9 - TGTGCCAGCAGCGTACGATGGGGCGGCTCTGGAAACACCATATATTTT CASSVRWGGSGNTIYF
- TRBJ2-7 TRBV7-9 - TGTGCCAGCAGCTTAGAGACTACCGGGCGGGAGCAGTACTTC CASSLETTGREQYF
few TRBJ2-3 TRBV18 - TGTGCCAGCTCCCCCGCAGATACGCAGTATTTT CASSPADTQYF
- TRBJ2-3 TRBV7-6 TRBD2 TGTGCCAGCAGCCAGCCGGGACTAGCGGGCGTCACAGATACGCAGTATTTT CASSQPGLAGVTDTQYF
- TRBJ1-5 TRBV5-1 - TGCGCCAGCAGCACAACAGGGACCCCCAATCAGCCCCAGCATTTT CASSTTGTPNQPQHF
- TRBJ2-1 TRBV5-5 TRBD2 TGTGCCAGCAGCTTGGTTGGGCTAGCGGGGGAATTAAGCTCCTACAATGAGCAGTTCTTC CASSLVGLAGELSSYNEQFF